This TCR beta chain was documented in a study of CD8 T cells in ankylosing spondylitis. With molecular barcodes, quantitative 5'-RACE was used to make the TCR beta libraries. TCRdb reprocessed the 5' RACE reads via MiXCR and lists one record per CDR3 protein. The table lists around 450,000 distinct CDR3 sequences, 25% to 30% of them singletons. With regard to this clonotype: The target antigen is unknown.

The CDR3 totals 17 residues. CDR1 and CDR2 from the germline V gene are LGHNA and YNFKEQ. Losses at the gene ends were 0 bases for V and 5 bases for J; bases not matched to a gene: 12. Notes on the study in general: Disease-linked clones proved CD8+ and comparatively uncommon in peripheral blood. The study looked at matched synovial fluid samples from ankylosing spondylitis patients. Disease-linked clones were reported to be significantly enriched there. There was a TCR beta motif, made of eight highly homologous variants, that appeared characteristic of ankylosing spondylitis blood.

The TCR sequence derives from a male donor with ankylosing spondylitis. The J gene is TRBJ2-5, the V gene TRBV4-2, with 7 bases matching TRBD2. Sequenced input: blood, either unsorted or a sorted T cell fraction (not recorded which). CDR3 DNA: TGTGCCAGCAGCCAAGATTGGGCTAGCGGAGGCAGGGAGACCCAGTACTTC. Protein product: CASSQDWASGGRETQYF.